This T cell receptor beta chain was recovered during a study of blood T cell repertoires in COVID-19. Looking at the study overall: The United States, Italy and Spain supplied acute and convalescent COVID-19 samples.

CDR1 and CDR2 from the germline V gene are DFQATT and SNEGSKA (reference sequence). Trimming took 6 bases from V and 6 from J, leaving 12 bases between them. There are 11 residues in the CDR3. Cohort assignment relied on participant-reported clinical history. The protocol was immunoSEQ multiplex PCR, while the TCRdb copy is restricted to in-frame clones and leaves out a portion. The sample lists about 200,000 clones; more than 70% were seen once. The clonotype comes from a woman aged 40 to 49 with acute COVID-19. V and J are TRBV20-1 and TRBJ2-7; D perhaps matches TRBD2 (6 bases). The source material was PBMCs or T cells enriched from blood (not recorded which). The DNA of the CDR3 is TGCAGTGCAGGAGGGCCCCTCGAGCAGTACTTC. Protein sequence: CSAGGPLEQYF.